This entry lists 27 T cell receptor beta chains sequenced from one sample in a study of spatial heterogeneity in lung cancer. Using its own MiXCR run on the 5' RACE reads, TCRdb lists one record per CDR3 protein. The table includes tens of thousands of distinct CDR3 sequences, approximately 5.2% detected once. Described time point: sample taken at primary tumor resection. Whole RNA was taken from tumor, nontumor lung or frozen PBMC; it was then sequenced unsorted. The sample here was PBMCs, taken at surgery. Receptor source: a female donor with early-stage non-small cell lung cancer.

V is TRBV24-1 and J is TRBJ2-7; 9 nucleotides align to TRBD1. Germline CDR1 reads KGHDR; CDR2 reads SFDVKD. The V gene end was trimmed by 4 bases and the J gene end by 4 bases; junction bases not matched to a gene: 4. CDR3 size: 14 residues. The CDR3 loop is CATSDPDRGYEQYF. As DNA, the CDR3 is TGTGCCACCAGTGACCCCGACAGGGGGTACGAGCAGTACTTC.

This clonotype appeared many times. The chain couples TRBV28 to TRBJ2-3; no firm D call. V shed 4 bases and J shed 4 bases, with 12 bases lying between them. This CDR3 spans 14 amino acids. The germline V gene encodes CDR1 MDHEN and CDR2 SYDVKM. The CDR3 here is CASSSPPQADTQYF. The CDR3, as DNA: TGTGCCAGCAGTTCACCTCCGCAGGCAGATACGCAGTATTTT. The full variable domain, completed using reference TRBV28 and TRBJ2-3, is DVKVTQSSRYLVKRTGEKVFLECVQDMDHENMFWYRQDPGLGLRLIYFSYDVKMKEKGDIPEGYSVSREKKERFSLILESASTNQTSMYLCASSSPPQADTQYFGPGTRLTVL.

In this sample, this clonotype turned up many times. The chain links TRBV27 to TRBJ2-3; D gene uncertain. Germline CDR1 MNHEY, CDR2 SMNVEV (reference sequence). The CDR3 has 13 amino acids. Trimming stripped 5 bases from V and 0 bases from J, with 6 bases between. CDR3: CASSLTSTDTQYF. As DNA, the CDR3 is TGTGCCAGCAGTCTGACTAGCACAGATACGCAGTATTTT.

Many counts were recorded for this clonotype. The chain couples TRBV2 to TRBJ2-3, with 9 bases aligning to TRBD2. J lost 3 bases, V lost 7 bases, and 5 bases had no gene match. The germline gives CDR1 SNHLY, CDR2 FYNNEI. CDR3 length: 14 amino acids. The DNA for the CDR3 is TGTGCCAGCAAAGTTAGCGGGAGTACAGATACGCAGTATTTT. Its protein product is CASKVSGSTDTQYF.

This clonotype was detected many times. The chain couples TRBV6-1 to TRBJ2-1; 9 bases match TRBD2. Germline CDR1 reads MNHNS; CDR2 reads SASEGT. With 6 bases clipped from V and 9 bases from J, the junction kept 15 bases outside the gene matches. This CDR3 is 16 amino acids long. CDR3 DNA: TGTGCCAGCAGGGCGGTGGCGGGGGGGCAGTATGGTGAGCAGTTCTTC. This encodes CASRAVAGGQYGEQFF.

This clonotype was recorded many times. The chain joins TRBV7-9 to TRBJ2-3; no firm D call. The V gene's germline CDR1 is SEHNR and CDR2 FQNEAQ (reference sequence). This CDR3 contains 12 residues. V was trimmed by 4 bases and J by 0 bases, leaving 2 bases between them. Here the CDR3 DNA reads TGTGCCAGCAGCTCCAGCACAGATACGCAGTATTTT. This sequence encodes CASSSSTDTQYF.

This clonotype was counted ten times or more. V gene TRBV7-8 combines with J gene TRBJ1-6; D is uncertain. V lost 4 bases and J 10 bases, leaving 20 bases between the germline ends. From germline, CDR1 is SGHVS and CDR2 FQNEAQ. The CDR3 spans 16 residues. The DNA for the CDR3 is TGTGCCAGCAGCTCGAACCGGGTAATGCTAGTATCACCCCTCCACTTT. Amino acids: CASSSNRVMLVSPLHF.

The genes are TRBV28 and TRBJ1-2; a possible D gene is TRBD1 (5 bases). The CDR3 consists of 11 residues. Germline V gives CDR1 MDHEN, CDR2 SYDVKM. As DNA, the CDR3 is TGTGCTACCGCGGGGCACCGGGGCTACACCTTC. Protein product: CATAGHRGYTF.

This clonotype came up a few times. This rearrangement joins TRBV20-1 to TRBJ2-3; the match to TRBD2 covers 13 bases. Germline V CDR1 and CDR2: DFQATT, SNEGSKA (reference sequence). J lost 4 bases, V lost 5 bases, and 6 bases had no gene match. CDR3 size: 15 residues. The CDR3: CSAAGTSGASDTQYF. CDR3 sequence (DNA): TGCAGTGCTGCCGGGACTAGCGGGGCCTCAGATACGCAGTATTTT.

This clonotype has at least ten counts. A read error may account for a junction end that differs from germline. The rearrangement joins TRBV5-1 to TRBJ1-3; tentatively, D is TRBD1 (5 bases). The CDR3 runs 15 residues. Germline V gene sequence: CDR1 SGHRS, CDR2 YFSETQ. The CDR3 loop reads CASSLEGTSENTIYF. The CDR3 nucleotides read TGCGCCAGCAGCTTGGAAGGGACTTCTGAAAACACCATATATTTT.

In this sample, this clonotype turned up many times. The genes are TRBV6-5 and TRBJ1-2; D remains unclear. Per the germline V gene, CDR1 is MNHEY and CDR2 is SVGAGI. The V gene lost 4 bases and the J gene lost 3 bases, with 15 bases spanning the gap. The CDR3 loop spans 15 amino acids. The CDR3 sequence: CASSWSGGRYYGYTF. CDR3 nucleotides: TGTGCCAGCAGTTGGTCGGGTGGACGCTACTATGGCTACACCTTC.

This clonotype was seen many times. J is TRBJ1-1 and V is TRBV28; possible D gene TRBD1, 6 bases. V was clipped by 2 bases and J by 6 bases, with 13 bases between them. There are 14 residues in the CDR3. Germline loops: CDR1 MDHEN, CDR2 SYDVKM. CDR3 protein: CASSLRGAPPEAFF. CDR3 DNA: TGTGCCAGCAGTTTACGGGGGGCACCCCCTGAAGCTTTCTTT. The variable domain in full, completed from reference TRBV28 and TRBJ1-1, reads DVKVTQSSRYLVKRTGEKVFLECVQDMDHENMFWYRQDPGLGLRLIYFSYDVKMKEKGDIPEGYSVSREKKERFSLILESASTNQTSMYLCASSLRGAPPEAFFGQGTRLTVV.

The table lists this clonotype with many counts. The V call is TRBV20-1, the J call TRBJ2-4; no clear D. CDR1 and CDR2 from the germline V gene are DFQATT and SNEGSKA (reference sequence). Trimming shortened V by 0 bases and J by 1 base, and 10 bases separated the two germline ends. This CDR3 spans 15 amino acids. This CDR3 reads CSARDGSGAKNIQYF. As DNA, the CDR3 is TGCAGTGCTAGAGATGGGTCAGGTGCCAAAAACATTCAGTACTTC.

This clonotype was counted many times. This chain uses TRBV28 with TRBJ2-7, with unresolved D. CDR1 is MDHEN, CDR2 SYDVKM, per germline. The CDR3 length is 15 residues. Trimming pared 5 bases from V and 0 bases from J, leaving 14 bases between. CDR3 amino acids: CASSPPQENSYEQYF. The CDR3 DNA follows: TGTGCCAGCAGTCCGCCCCAAGAAAACTCCTACGAGCAGTACTTC.

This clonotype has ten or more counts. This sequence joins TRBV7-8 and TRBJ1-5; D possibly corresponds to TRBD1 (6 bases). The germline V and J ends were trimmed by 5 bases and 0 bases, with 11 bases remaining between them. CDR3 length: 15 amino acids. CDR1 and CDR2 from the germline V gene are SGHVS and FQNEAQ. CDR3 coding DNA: TGTGCCAGCAGCCCGGGACACCGTAGCAATCAGCCCCAGCATTTT. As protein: CASSPGHRSNQPQHF.

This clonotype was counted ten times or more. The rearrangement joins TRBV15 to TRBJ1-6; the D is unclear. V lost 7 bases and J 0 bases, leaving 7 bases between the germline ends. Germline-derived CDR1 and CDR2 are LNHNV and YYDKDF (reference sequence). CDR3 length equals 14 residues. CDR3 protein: CATKTASYNSPLHF. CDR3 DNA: TGTGCCACCAAGACGGCCTCCTATAATTCACCCCTCCACTTT.

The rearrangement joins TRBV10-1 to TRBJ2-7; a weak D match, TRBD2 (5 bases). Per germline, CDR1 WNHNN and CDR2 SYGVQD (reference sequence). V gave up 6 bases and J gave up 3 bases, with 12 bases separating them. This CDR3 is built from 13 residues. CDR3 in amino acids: CASSPGTNYEQYF. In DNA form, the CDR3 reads TGCGCCAGCAGCCCGGGAACCAACTACGAGCAGTACTTC.

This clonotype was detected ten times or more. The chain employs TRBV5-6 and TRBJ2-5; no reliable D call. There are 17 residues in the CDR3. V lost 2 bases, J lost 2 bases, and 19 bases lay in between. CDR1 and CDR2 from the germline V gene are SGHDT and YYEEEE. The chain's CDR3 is CASSFNTFLARQETQYF. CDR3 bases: TGTGCCAGCAGCTTTAACACGTTCTTGGCAAGGCAAGAGACCCAGTACTTC.

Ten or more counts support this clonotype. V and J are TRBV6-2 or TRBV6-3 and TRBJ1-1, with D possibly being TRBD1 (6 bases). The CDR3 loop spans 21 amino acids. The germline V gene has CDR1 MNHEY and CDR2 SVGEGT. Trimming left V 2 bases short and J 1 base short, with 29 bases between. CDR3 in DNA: TGTGCCAGCAGTTACCAATCGAAGGCCCAAAGCTTCAGGGGCCAGAACACTGAAGCTTTCTTT. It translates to CASSYQSKAQSFRGQNTEAFF.

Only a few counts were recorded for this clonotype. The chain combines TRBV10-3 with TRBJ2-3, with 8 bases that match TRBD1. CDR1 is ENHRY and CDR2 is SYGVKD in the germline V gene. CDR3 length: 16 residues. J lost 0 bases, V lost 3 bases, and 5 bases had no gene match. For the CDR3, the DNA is TGTGCCATCAGTGACAACGGACAGGGAAGCACAGATACGCAGTATTTT. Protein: CAISDNGQGSTDTQYF.

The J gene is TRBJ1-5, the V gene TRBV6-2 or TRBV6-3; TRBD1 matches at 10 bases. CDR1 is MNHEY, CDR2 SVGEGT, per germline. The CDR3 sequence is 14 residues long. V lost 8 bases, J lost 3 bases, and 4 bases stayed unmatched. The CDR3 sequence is CASGDRGDNQPQHF. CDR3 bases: TGTGCCAGCGGGGACAGGGGCGACAATCAGCCCCAGCATTTT.

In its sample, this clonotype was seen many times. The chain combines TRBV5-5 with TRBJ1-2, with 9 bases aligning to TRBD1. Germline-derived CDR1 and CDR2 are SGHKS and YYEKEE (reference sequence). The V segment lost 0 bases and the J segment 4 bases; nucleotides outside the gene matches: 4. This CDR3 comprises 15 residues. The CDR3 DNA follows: TGTGCCAGCAGCTTGGACAGGGGGCAGGTCTATGGCTACACCTTC. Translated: CASSLDRGQVYGYTF. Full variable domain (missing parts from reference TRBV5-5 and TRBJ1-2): DAGVTQSPTHLIKTRGQQVTLRCSPISGHKSVSWYQQVLGQGPQFIFQYYEKEERGRGNFPDRFSARQFPNYSSELNVNALLLGDSALYLCASSLDRGQVYGYTFGSGTRLTVV.

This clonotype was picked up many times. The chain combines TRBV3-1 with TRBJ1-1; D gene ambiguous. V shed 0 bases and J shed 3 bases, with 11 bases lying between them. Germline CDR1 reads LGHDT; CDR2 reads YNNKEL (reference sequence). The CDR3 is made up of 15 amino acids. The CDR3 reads CASSQELGWDTEAFF. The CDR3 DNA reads TGTGCCAGCAGCCAAGAGCTGGGGTGGGACACTGAAGCTTTCTTT.

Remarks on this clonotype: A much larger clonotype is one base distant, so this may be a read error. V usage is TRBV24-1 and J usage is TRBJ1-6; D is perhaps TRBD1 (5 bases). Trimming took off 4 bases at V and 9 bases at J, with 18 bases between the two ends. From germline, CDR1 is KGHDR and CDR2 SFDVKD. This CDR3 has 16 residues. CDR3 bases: TGTGCCACCAGTGAGTCTCGGGACTCATCGCTTTCACCCCTCCACTTT. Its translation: CATSESRDSSLSPLHF.

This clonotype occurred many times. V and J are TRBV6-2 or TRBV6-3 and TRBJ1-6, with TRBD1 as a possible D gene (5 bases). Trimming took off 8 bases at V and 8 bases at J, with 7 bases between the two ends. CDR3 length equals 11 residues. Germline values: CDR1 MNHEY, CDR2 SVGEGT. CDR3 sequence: CASGGDSPLHF. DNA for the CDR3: TGTGCCAGCGGAGGGGATTCACCCCTCCACTTT.

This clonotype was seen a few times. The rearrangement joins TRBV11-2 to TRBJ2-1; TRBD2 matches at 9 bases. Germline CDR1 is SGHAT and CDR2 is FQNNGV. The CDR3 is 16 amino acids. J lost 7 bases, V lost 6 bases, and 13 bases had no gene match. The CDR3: CASRTTGGGAGNEQFF. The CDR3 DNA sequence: TGTGCCAGCAGGACGACTGGCGGGGGGGCCGGGAATGAGCAGTTCTTC.

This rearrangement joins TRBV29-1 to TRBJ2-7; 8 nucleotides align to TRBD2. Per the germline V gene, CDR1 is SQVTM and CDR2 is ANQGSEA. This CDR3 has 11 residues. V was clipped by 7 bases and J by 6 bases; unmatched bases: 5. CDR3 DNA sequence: TGCAGCGCAAACGGGGGGGGCGAGCAGTACTTC. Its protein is CSANGGGEQYF.